This is a list of T cell receptor beta chains from one sample in a study of blood T cells in healthy people across ages. TCRdb called the 5' RACE reads again in MiXCR, with one record for every CDR3 protein. In the table there are roughly 1,500,000 distinct CDR3 sequences, approximately 38% of which are singletons. Sequencing was performed on blood. These receptors came from a woman under 30 in good health. CDR3s include the opening cysteine and the closing phenylalanine or tryptophan. Each record gives: clone size, D gene, V gene, J gene, CDR3 protein, CDR3 DNA. The D gene is left open where the match is weak. Clone sizes are given selectively: once, few, many, or a class where the clone is expanded.

abundance: -; d_gene: -; v_gene: TRBV12-3/TRBV12-4; j_gene: TRBJ2-5; CDR3aa: CASSDYVQETQYF; CDR3nt: TGTGCCAGCAGTGACTACGTCCAAGAGACCCAGTACTTC
abundance: -; d_gene: -; v_gene: TRBV12-5; j_gene: TRBJ2-7; CDR3aa: CASGFNTGQSYNEQYF; CDR3nt: TGTGCTAGTGGTTTCAACACAGGGCAGTCCTACAATGAGCAGTACTTC
abundance: -; d_gene: -; v_gene: TRBV7-2; j_gene: TRBJ1-1; CDR3aa: CASSLGEAYTEAFF; CDR3nt: TGTGCCAGCAGCTTGGGCGAGGCCTACACTGAAGCTTTCTTT
abundance: -; d_gene: -; v_gene: TRBV9; j_gene: TRBJ2-3; CDR3aa: CASSVEGGTGTDTQYF; CDR3nt: TGTGCCAGCAGCGTCGAAGGAGGGACAGGCACAGATACGCAGTATTTT
abundance: -; d_gene: TRBD2; v_gene: TRBV10-1; j_gene: TRBJ2-3; CDR3aa: CASSEYWTSSDTQYF; CDR3nt: TGCGCCAGCAGTGAGTACTGGACTAGCTCAGATACGCAGTATTTT
abundance: -; d_gene: -; v_gene: TRBV6-6; j_gene: TRBJ2-1; CDR3aa: CASRTQGEKNNEQFF; CDR3nt: TGTGCCAGCAGAACACAGGGAGAGAAAAACAATGAGCAGTTCTTC
abundance: -; d_gene: -; v_gene: TRBV7-2; j_gene: TRBJ2-3; CDR3aa: CASSPLAGKTDTQYF; CDR3nt: TGTGCCAGCAGCCCACTCGCGGGGAAAACAGATACGCAGTATTTT
abundance: once; d_gene: -; v_gene: TRBV6-2/TRBV6-3; j_gene: TRBJ2-7; CDR3aa: CASRHTRGAYNEQYF; CDR3nt: TGTGCCAGCAGGCATACACGGGGGGCCTACAATGAGCAGTACTTC
abundance: few; d_gene: TRBD1; v_gene: TRBV7-9; j_gene: TRBJ2-3; CDR3aa: CASSFRGTGSPDTQYF; CDR3nt: TGTGCCAGCAGCTTTAGGGGGACAGGGAGTCCAGATACGCAGTATTTT
abundance: few; d_gene: -; v_gene: TRBV12-3/TRBV12-4; j_gene: TRBJ2-1; CDR3aa: CASSISGRRNEQFF; CDR3nt: TGTGCCAGCAGTATCTCAGGGAGACGCAATGAGCAGTTCTTC
abundance: -; d_gene: TRBD1; v_gene: TRBV27; j_gene: TRBJ1-2; CDR3aa: CASIGAGGDGYTF; CDR3nt: TGTGCCAGCATCGGTGCAGGGGGGGATGGCTACACCTTC
abundance: -; d_gene: TRBD2; v_gene: TRBV13; j_gene: TRBJ2-3; CDR3aa: CASSRAGVNTDTQYF; CDR3nt: TGTGCCAGCAGCCGAGCGGGAGTGAACACAGATACGCAGTATTTT
abundance: few; d_gene: -; v_gene: TRBV5-1; j_gene: TRBJ2-1; CDR3aa: CASSLRGSAPGQFF; CDR3nt: TGCGCCAGCAGCCTCCGCGGGTCTGCGCCCGGGCAGTTCTTC
abundance: -; d_gene: -; v_gene: TRBV7-7; j_gene: TRBJ2-1; CDR3aa: CASSQGPSQNEQFF; CDR3nt: TGTGCCAGCAGCCAAGGACCTTCTCAGAATGAGCAGTTCTTC
abundance: few; d_gene: -; v_gene: TRBV12-3/TRBV12-4; j_gene: TRBJ1-1; CDR3aa: CASSFSGKVTEAFF; CDR3nt: TGTGCCAGCAGTTTTTCAGGGAAAGTCACTGAAGCTTTCTTT
abundance: -; d_gene: -; v_gene: TRBV15; j_gene: TRBJ2-5; CDR3aa: CATSRPTDQETQYF; CDR3nt: TGTGCCACCAGCCGACCCACTGACCAAGAGACCCAGTACTTC
abundance: few; d_gene: -; v_gene: TRBV30; j_gene: TRBJ2-3; CDR3aa: CAWRDRVRGPSTDTQYF; CDR3nt: TGTGCCTGGAGAGATCGCGTCAGGGGCCCGAGCACAGATACGCAGTATTTT
abundance: -; d_gene: -; v_gene: TRBV28; j_gene: TRBJ1-4; CDR3aa: CASSPPVWGANEKLFF; CDR3nt: TGTGCCAGCAGTCCCCCTGTGTGGGGAGCTAATGAAAAACTGTTTTTT
abundance: -; d_gene: TRBD1; v_gene: TRBV3-1; j_gene: TRBJ2-5; CDR3aa: CASSQEQGSYQETQYF; CDR3nt: TGTGCCAGCAGCCAAGAACAGGGGTCGTATCAAGAGACCCAGTACTTC
abundance: -; d_gene: TRBD2; v_gene: TRBV10-3; j_gene: TRBJ2-7; CDR3aa: CAISDPSGSSYEQYF; CDR3nt: TGTGCCATCAGTGATCCTAGCGGGAGCTCCTACGAGCAGTACTTC
abundance: -; d_gene: -; v_gene: TRBV3-1; j_gene: TRBJ1-1; CDR3aa: CASSRDLTGTDNTEAFF; CDR3nt: TGTGCCAGCAGCCGGGACCTCACCGGGACTGACAACACTGAAGCTTTCTTT
abundance: -; d_gene: -; v_gene: TRBV6-2/TRBV6-3; j_gene: TRBJ2-5; CDR3aa: CASSYREQATHEQYF; CDR3nt: TGTGCCAGCAGTTACCGGGAGCAAGCTACCCATGAGCAGTACTTC
abundance: few; d_gene: -; v_gene: TRBV6-8; j_gene: TRBJ1-5; CDR3aa: CASSYPLHKARQHYSNQPQHF; CDR3nt: TGTGCCAGCAGTTACCCGCTTCATAAGGCCAGACAGCACTATAGCAATCAGCCCCAGCATTTT
abundance: -; d_gene: -; v_gene: TRBV6-1; j_gene: TRBJ1-5; CDR3aa: CASSESIPLGSNQPQHF; CDR3nt: TGTGCCAGCAGTGAATCAATTCCTCTCGGCAGCAATCAGCCCCAGCATTTT
abundance: -; d_gene: TRBD2; v_gene: TRBV5-1; j_gene: TRBJ2-4; CDR3aa: CASRPPGLAELAKNIQYF; CDR3nt: TGCGCCAGCAGGCCCCCCGGGCTAGCGGAACTAGCCAAAAACATTCAGTACTTC
abundance: -; d_gene: TRBD2; v_gene: TRBV3-1; j_gene: TRBJ2-5; CDR3aa: CASSHRGEGTQETQYF; CDR3nt: TGTGCCAGCAGCCACAGAGGGGAGGGGACCCAAGAGACCCAGTACTTC
abundance: -; d_gene: -; v_gene: TRBV5-7; j_gene: TRBJ2-5; CDR3aa: CATSRLCTQYF; CDR3nt: TGTGCCACCAGTCGACTTTGCACCCAGTACTTC
abundance: few; d_gene: TRBD2; v_gene: TRBV20-1; j_gene: TRBJ2-7; CDR3aa: CSASGSGTSGPTYEQYF; CDR3nt: TGCAGTGCGTCAGGATCCGGGACTAGCGGGCCTACCTACGAGCAGTACTTC
abundance: -; d_gene: -; v_gene: TRBV5-1; j_gene: TRBJ2-3; CDR3aa: CASSLTTSLDTQYF; CDR3nt: TGCGCCAGCAGCCTCACGACTAGTTTGGATACGCAGTATTTT
abundance: -; d_gene: -; v_gene: TRBV20-1; j_gene: TRBJ1-1; CDR3aa: CRVARGGKNTEAFF; CDR3nt: TGCAGGGTCGCGAGGGGCGGAAAGAACACTGAAGCTTTCTTT
abundance: -; d_gene: -; v_gene: TRBV28; j_gene: TRBJ2-4; CDR3aa: CASSPPLVQNIQYF; CDR3nt: TGTGCCAGCAGTCCTCCCCTCGTCCAAAACATTCAGTACTTC
abundance: -; d_gene: -; v_gene: TRBV10-3; j_gene: TRBJ1-2; CDR3aa: CAISQEGSHYGYTF; CDR3nt: TGTGCCATCAGCCAAGAGGGGTCCCACTATGGCTACACCTTC
abundance: -; d_gene: TRBD2; v_gene: TRBV4-1; j_gene: TRBJ2-3; CDR3aa: CASSPGTRGTDTQYF; CDR3nt: TGCGCCAGCAGCCCCGGGACTAGGGGCACAGATACGCAGTATTTT
abundance: -; d_gene: -; v_gene: TRBV11-2; j_gene: TRBJ2-5; CDR3aa: CASSSHRAGNQETQYF; CDR3nt: TGTGCCAGCAGCTCCCACCGGGCGGGGAACCAAGAGACCCAGTACTTC
abundance: -; d_gene: TRBD2; v_gene: TRBV5-1; j_gene: TRBJ2-5; CDR3aa: CASYQSLAGRETQYF; CDR3nt: TGCGCCAGCTACCAATCTTTAGCGGGGAGGGAGACCCAGTACTTC
abundance: -; d_gene: -; v_gene: TRBV5-4; j_gene: TRBJ2-1; CDR3aa: CAAGSPGDEQFF; CDR3nt: TGTGCCGCGGGGTCTCCGGGCGATGAGCAGTTCTTC
abundance: -; d_gene: -; v_gene: TRBV5-1; j_gene: TRBJ2-1; CDR3aa: CASSWVPQGSYEQFF; CDR3nt: TGCGCCAGCAGCTGGGTTCCACAGGGCTCCTACGAGCAGTTCTTC
abundance: -; d_gene: -; v_gene: TRBV5-1; j_gene: TRBJ2-3; CDR3aa: CASTLHPSPDTQYF; CDR3nt: TGCGCCAGCACCCTGCACCCGAGCCCAGATACGCAGTATTTT
abundance: -; d_gene: -; v_gene: TRBV27; j_gene: TRBJ2-7; CDR3aa: CASSSRTATSYEQYF; CDR3nt: TGTGCCAGCAGTTCCCGGACGGCTACGTCCTACGAGCAGTACTTC
abundance: -; d_gene: -; v_gene: TRBV4-1; j_gene: TRBJ1-2; CDR3aa: CASSHGTESAANYGYTF; CDR3nt: TGCGCCAGCAGCCACGGAACGGAGTCAGCAGCTAACTATGGCTACACCTTC
abundance: -; d_gene: TRBD2; v_gene: TRBV20-1; j_gene: TRBJ2-7; CDR3aa: CSARDGKIAGREAYEQYF; CDR3nt: TGCAGTGCTAGAGATGGGAAAATAGCGGGACGGGAAGCCTACGAGCAGTACTTC
abundance: few; d_gene: -; v_gene: TRBV12-3/TRBV12-4; j_gene: TRBJ1-5; CDR3aa: CASSPRKSNQPQHF; CDR3nt: TGTGCCAGCAGTCCCCGGAAAAGCAATCAGCCCCAGCATTTT
abundance: few; d_gene: TRBD2; v_gene: TRBV12-3/TRBV12-4; j_gene: TRBJ2-3; CDR3aa: CASSSSGGAVDTQYF; CDR3nt: TGTGCCAGCAGTTCTAGCGGGGGGGCCGTAGATACGCAGTATTTT
abundance: many; d_gene: -; v_gene: TRBV4-2; j_gene: TRBJ1-2; CDR3aa: CASSQEIGGLNYGYTF; CDR3nt: TGTGCCAGCAGCCAAGAAATTGGGGGGCTCAACTATGGCTACACCTTC
abundance: -; d_gene: -; v_gene: TRBV20-1; j_gene: TRBJ2-5; CDR3aa: CSARDRGAGVQETQYF; CDR3nt: TGCAGTGCTAGAGATCGGGGGGCAGGGGTACAAGAGACCCAGTACTTC
abundance: -; d_gene: -; v_gene: TRBV2; j_gene: TRBJ1-5; CDR3aa: CASTFGNQPQHF; CDR3nt: TGTGCCAGCACCTTCGGCAATCAGCCCCAGCATTTT
abundance: few; d_gene: TRBD2; v_gene: TRBV11-2; j_gene: TRBJ2-3; CDR3aa: CASSLESGGETQYF; CDR3nt: TGTGCCAGCAGCTTAGAGAGTGGGGGGGAGACGCAGTATTTT
abundance: -; d_gene: TRBD1; v_gene: TRBV6-6; j_gene: TRBJ2-2; CDR3aa: CASSYIRDRGTGELFF; CDR3nt: TGTGCCAGCAGTTATATCCGGGACAGGGGGACCGGGGAGCTGTTTTTT